This entry lists 17 T cell receptor beta chains sequenced from one sample in a study of T cell repertoires in cytomegalovirus infection (dated by TCRdb to the late 2010s). No cognate antigen is known for these TCRs. TCRdb lists the instrument as Illumina HiSeq 1500. The public reads were quality trimmed at Q25 with fastp and then assembled into clones with MiXCR by TCRdb, keeping productive beta chains. Rows merge per CDR3 protein into single entries with the most common DNA and genes. Within this sample are more than 75,000 distinct CDR3 sequences, with 25% to 30% of them counted one time only. Over 60% of the sample rests with the top ten. The label giving this sample's treatment or condition can be read as: in vitro stimulation with specific CMV peptide epitopes to enrich CMV-specific T cells. This specimen was CD8+ T cells from cultured PBMCs, taken from culture after CMV antigen stimulation. These receptors were obtained from a human donor in good health (CMV status not recorded). Some clones in this sample may be carry-over from other donors' samples.

This clonotype appeared many times. The chain uses TRBV28 and TRBJ2-5; D is tentatively TRBD1 or TRBD2 (6 bases each). Trimming removed 1 base from V and 5 bases from J, with 20 bases in between. The germline V gene encodes CDR1 MDHEN and CDR2 SYDVKM. This CDR3 region has 17 residues. This CDR3 is CASSLLSGAAPWETQYF. The CDR3 DNA follows: TGTGCCAGCAGTTTATTATCGGGGGCCGCCCCTTGGGAGACCCAGTACTTC.

This clonotype was observed a handful of times. The V and J genes are TRBV12-3 or TRBV12-4 and TRBJ2-5, with TRBD2 matching 9 bases. After removal of 5 bases from V and 5 bases from J, the junction contained 9 bases not matched to a gene. The CDR3 is 15 residues long. CDR3: CASSPGGGAAETQYF. As DNA, the CDR3 is TGTGCCAGCAGTCCGGGCGGGGGGGCTGCTGAGACCCAGTACTTC.

The chain couples TRBV19 to TRBJ2-1; tentatively, D is TRBD2 (6 bases). V was shortened by 10 bases and J by 4 bases, with 8 bases between the two germline ends. This CDR3 region has 11 residues. Looked up from germline, CDR1 is LNHDA and CDR2 is SQIVND (reference sequence). In DNA form, the CDR3 reads TGTGCCACCGGGAGATACAATGAGCAGTTCTTC. This encodes CATGRYNEQFF.

The chain is built from TRBV11-2 and TRBJ2-3; 9 positions match TRBD2. The CDR3 contains 13 residues. Germline V lookup: CDR1 SGHAT, CDR2 FQNNGV. The V and J ends lost 11 bases and 7 bases, in that order; junction bases with no gene match: 10. CDR3 coding DNA: TGTGCCGGAGGGGGCGGGGGGGCCTATACGCAGTATTTT. This gives the protein CAGGGGGAYTQYF.

The rearrangement links TRBV28 to TRBJ1-4; unclear D gene. The CDR3 extends over 16 amino acids. From germline, CDR1 is MDHEN and CDR2 SYDVKM. Trimming shortened V by 5 bases and J by 0 bases, and 13 bases separated the two germline ends. The CDR3 loop reads CASSLDTDSTNEKLFF. CDR3 DNA sequence: TGTGCCAGCAGTCTTGATACAGATTCAACTAATGAAAAACTGTTTTTT.

There are a few counts of this clonotype. This chain joins TRBV12-3 or TRBV12-4 and TRBJ2-7, with D possibly called TRBD1 or TRBD2 (5 bases each). V was trimmed by 0 bases and J by 12 bases, leaving 12 bases between them. The length of the CDR3 is 12 residues. The DNA for the CDR3 is TGTGCCAGCAGTTTAGCGGGGGACCCGGGGTACTTC. This sequence encodes CASSLAGDPGYF.

This clonotype was seen more than once but under ten times. CDR3 sequence reads: CASNGRGGYTDTQYF. CDR3 DNA: TGTGCCAGCAACGGGCGGGGGGGGTACACAGATACGCAGTATTTT. The rearrangement links TRBV28 to TRBJ2-3, with 9 bases identical to TRBD2. The CDR3 spans 15 residues. From germline, CDR1 is MDHEN and CDR2 SYDVKM. After removal of 7 bases from V and 2 bases from J, the junction contained 7 bases not matched to a gene.

In its sample, this clonotype was seen a few times. The rearrangement uses TRBV9 and TRBJ2-1; unclear D gene. CDR3 length: 12 residues. Trimming took off 1 base at V and 9 bases at J, with 8 bases between the two ends. In germline, CDR1 is SGDLS, CDR2 YYNGEE. CDR3 loop: CASSVLSREQFF. In DNA, the CDR3 is TGTGCCAGCAGCGTACTGAGCCGTGAGCAGTTCTTC.

The chain employs TRBV27 and TRBJ1-1; possible D gene TRBD1, 5 bases. The CDR3 has 13 residues. Germline assignment: CDR1 MNHEY and CDR2 SMNVEV (reference sequence). The V gene lost 3 bases and the J gene lost 8 bases, with 13 bases spanning the gap. CDR3 amino acids: CASSFTWGREAFF. In nucleotides, the CDR3 is TGTGCCAGCAGTTTCACGTGGGGCAGAGAAGCTTTCTTT.

V gene TRBV6-1 combines with J gene TRBJ2-7; possible D gene TRBD1, 5 bases. This CDR3 has 15 amino acids. The germline gives CDR1 MNHNS, CDR2 SASEGT. Trimming removed 1 base at V and 3 bases at J, with 13 bases between. CDR3 sequence: CASSEGTGLGYEQYF. CDR3 nucleotides: TGTGCCAGCAGTGAAGGCACAGGTTTAGGCTACGAGCAGTACTTC.

The J gene is TRBJ1-1, the V gene TRBV7-6, with D possibly TRBD1 on 5 matching bases. This CDR3 comprises 14 residues. The V and J ends lost 5 bases and 1 base respectively, with 11 bases between them. Per the germline V gene, CDR1 is SGHVS and CDR2 is FNYEAQ. The CDR3 coding sequence is TGTGCCAGCAGCCTGGGACTGCAGAACACTGAAGCTTTCTTT. Its protein product is CASSLGLQNTEAFF.

The chain carries TRBV3-1 and TRBJ1-6, with D possibly being TRBD1 (6 bases). CDR1 and CDR2 from the germline V gene are LGHDT and YNNKEL (reference sequence). The CDR3 is 15 amino acids. V was clipped by 0 bases and J by 8 bases, with 11 bases between them. The CDR3 here is CASSQETGGHSPLHF. The CDR3 nucleotides are TGTGCCAGCAGCCAAGAGACAGGCGGGCATTCACCCCTCCACTTT.

This clonotype was seen ten or more times. The chain joins TRBV12-5 to TRBJ2-1; 13 nucleotides line up with TRBD2. Looked up from germline, CDR1 is LGHNT and CDR2 is FRNRAP. CDR3 length equals 17 residues. Losses at the gene ends were 5 bases for V and 5 bases for J; bases not matched to a gene: 9. CDR3 sequence: CASGPWTSGGINNEQFF. DNA for the CDR3: TGTGCTAGTGGTCCGTGGACTAGCGGGGGAATTAACAATGAGCAGTTCTTC.

The chain has TRBV2 and TRBJ2-7; tentatively, D is TRBD1 (5 bases). The CDR3 has 12 residues. Germline assignment: CDR1 SNHLY and CDR2 FYNNEI. V was clipped by 8 bases and J by 0 bases, with 8 bases between them. Here the CDR3 reads CASLTDSYEQYF. Written as DNA, the CDR3 is TGTGCCAGCCTGACAGACTCCTACGAGCAGTACTTC.

This rearrangement joins TRBV6-5 to TRBJ2-7; D call uncertain. CDR3 length equals 11 residues. Trimming took off 2 bases at V and 4 bases at J, with 3 bases between the two ends. Germline V CDR1 and CDR2: MNHEY, SVGAGI. For the CDR3, the DNA is TGTGCCAGCAGTTACGAGTACGAGCAGTACTTC. It yields the protein CASSYEYEQYF.

The sample holds a few counts of this clonotype. The V gene is TRBV11-2, the J gene TRBJ2-3; 8 nucleotides agree with TRBD1. The J segment lost 4 bases and the V segment lost 4 bases, leaving 10 bases of the junction unmatched. Germline V gene sequence: CDR1 SGHAT, CDR2 FQNNGV. This CDR3 contains 16 residues. The CDR3: CASSWDRIQGADTQYF. The CDR3 coding sequence is TGTGCCAGCAGCTGGGACAGGATCCAGGGGGCAGATACGCAGTATTTT. Filled out from reference TRBV11-2 and TRBJ2-3, the complete variable domain reads EAGVAQSPRYKIIEKRQSVAFWCNPISGHATLYWYQQILGQGPKLLIQFQNNGVVDDSQLPKDRFSAERLKGVDSTLKIQPAKLEDSAVYLCASSWDRIQGADTQYFGPGTRLTVL.

Comments on this clonotype: One end of the junction is discordant with germline, which a read error may explain. V is TRBV27 and J is TRBJ2-1; 12 positions match TRBD2. The CDR3 totals 16 residues. Germline loops: CDR1 MNHEY, CDR2 SMNVEV (reference sequence). CDR3 amino acids: CASTPLGLAGYSEQFF. The CDR3 DNA reads as TGTGCCAGCACCCCTCTCGGACTAGCGGGGTACAGTGAGCAGTTCTTC.